This entry describes one TCR beta chain. What it binds is not known. The CDR3 runs 13 residues. Germline V gene data show CDR1 as SQVTM and CDR2 as ANQGSEA. Trimming took off 1 base at V and 10 bases at J, with 16 bases between the two ends. Every specimen held between roughly 0.85-11 million cryopreserved PBMC. These were thawed and washed before DNA extraction. The sample comes from a study of long-term antiretroviral therapy in people with HIV. General study points: Clones showing expansion before ART dominated the repertoire at all time points. There were no data on ART adherence, viral resistance or therapy changes, a gap that limits inferences about post-ART repertoire changes.

Investigators performed immunoSEQ version v3.0 at survey level. Produced via immunoSEQ multiplex PCR; TCRdb's table is partial and in-frame only. The data hold tens of thousands of clones, with around 83% observed a single time. This TCR was recovered from a woman aged 25 to 39 with HIV. The genes are TRBV29-1 and TRBJ1-1, with D unclear. Source: unsorted PBMCs, taken 0.8 years after starting antiretroviral therapy. CDR3 sequence: CSVEVWEGRGAFF. The CDR3 bases are TGCAGCGTTGAAGTATGGGAGGGTCGGGGAGCTTTCTTT.